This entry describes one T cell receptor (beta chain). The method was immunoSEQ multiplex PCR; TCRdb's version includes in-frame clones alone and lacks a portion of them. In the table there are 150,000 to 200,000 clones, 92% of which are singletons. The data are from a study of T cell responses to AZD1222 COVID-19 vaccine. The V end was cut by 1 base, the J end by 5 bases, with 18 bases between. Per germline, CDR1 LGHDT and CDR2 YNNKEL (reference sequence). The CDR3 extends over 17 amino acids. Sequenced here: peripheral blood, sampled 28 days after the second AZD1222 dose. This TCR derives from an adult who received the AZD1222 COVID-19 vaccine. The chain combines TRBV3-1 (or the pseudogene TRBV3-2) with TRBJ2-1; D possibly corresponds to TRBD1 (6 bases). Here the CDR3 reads CASSQASGVPRDNEQFF. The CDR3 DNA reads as TGTGCCAGCAGCCAAGCATCAGGGGTCCCACGGGACAATGAGCAGTTCTTC.